This T cell receptor (beta chain) was profiled in a study of beta chain features in type 1 diabetes (dated by TCRdb to 2017 to 2018). Regarding the research as a whole: Patients and healthy donors did not differ in mean age, gender distribution, total cell number or subset yield. Naive and central memory subsets were obtained from all 30 or so donors, but regulatory and stem cell-like memory subsets were isolated from only 8 patients and about 8 healthy donors. A total of roughly 100 million sorted cells were examined across all samples, and the number of cells per subset was strongly correlated with RNA yield. In the study, TCRB repertoires of sorted circulating CD4+ T cell subsets from recently diagnosed type 1 diabetes patients were compared with those of matched healthy donors. Findings and caveats that apply to the study as a whole: HLA sub-analyses involved small numbers of individuals, so any influence of HLA type on TCRB rearrangement remained unresolved. PCR may preferentially amplify shorter templates, but because patient and control samples were amplified and corrected together, any resulting skew would affect both groups equally. Fewer insertions and more nucleotide deletions at VDJ recombination sites were observed in patients with type 1 diabetes, implying thymic rearrangement abnormalities. In all four CD4+ subsets, TCRB CDR3 length was moderately but significantly shorter in type 1 diabetes patients. Because cDNA was sequenced instead of genomic DNA, highly expressing activated cells could be over-represented, though the groups showed no difference in activation or CD3 levels. Naive, central memory and regulatory TCRB repertoires appeared to be more similar among patients than among healthy donors.

Each donor gave one peripheral blood draw, roughly 120 mL on average, collected into heparinised tubes. A BD FACSAria II was used to sort naive, central memory, regulatory and stem cell-like memory CD4+ T cells with a panel that included CD45RO, CCR7, CD25, CD127, CD95 and CD27. All sorted populations exceeded 95% purity. PBMCs were separated immediately by Lymphoprep density gradient centrifugation and were stained directly, without being cultured. So that batch effects would be minimized, each experiment stained and sorted samples in pairs, pairing one healthy donor with one patient. The High Capacity cDNA Reverse Transcription Kit was used to reverse transcribe all of the isolated RNA, meaning that expressed TCRB transcripts were what got sequenced. Deep immunoSEQ sequencing was performed on naive, central memory and regulatory T cell samples, with an average of around 3.5 million total reads per sample. After sorted cells were lysed in RLT buffer, RNA was extracted with DNase-treated RNeasy Micro or Mini kits, with the choice depending on cell number. Each cell subset was processed on its own to prevent cross-contamination, while patient and healthy donor samples were processed together. TCRB sequences were amplified from cDNA with the immunoSEQ multiplex PCR, producing 87-bp fragments spanning the CDR3 region. The amplicons were sequenced using the Illumina HiSeq platform. Per the original workflow: Synthetic template baselines were used to correct PCR bias computationally, reads within Hamming distance 2 were collapsed together, and singletons that could not be merged were discarded. Reads were aligned against IMGT so that V, D and J genes, CDR3 length and insertions or deletions at six rearrangement sites could be assigned. Within each subset, clonotype counts were normalized to the number of sorted cells before true diversity and Gini coefficients were calculated with the tcR R package. The overlap coefficient, calculated on TCRB nucleotide sequences, was used to quantify repertoire sharing. Out-of-frame TCRB sequences from naive cells were analyzed to stand in for the pre-selection repertoire. As stored in TCRdb, this immuneACCESS dataset retains in-frame rearrangements with V and J assigned. A fraction of the clones does not appear; measured against another copy, unresolved V genes explain less than half of the discrepancy, and the remainder lacks a known reason. V and J calls and clone size are copied from that table; D and trimming were computed from the DNA. The sample table shows 680,000 or so clones, and roughly 13% are seen once. The ten most abundant clones make up 0.022% of the sample.

The CDR3 runs 13 residues from the cysteine to the phenylalanine. Just CDR3 DNA is preserved here, 39 bases in frame from base 1. V is clipped by 4 bases and J by 4 bases, and the sequence between their germline boundaries is 6 bases long. Per the germline V gene, SGHRS is the CDR1 and YFSETQ is the CDR2. Worth noting for this clone: This clone's antigen is unknown. No much larger clonotype is one base removed from it; base qualities were not supplied.

Sequencing input: naive CD4+ T cells from blood. Read against the paper, the sample's cell subset or site label means: true naive CD4+ T cells. The chain is encoded by TRBV5-1 joined to TRBJ2-6, with the D gene uncertain. This clonotype originated in a man aged 18 to 29 with type 1 diabetes. The DNA is TGCGCCAGCAGCACGGAAGGGGCCAACGTCCTGACTTTC. It is translated as CASSTEGANVLTF.